This is a list of T cell receptor beta chains from one sample in a study of T cells in Graves' hyperthyroidism and ophthalmopathy. TCRdb independently ran MiXCR on the multiplex PCR reads; one entry per CDR3 protein. The sample consists of around 350,000 distinct CDR3 sequences, roughly 17% of them appearing once. The sample comprised blood. Receptors were obtained from a woman aged 30 to 39 with Graves' hyperthyroidism that later progressed to Graves' ophthalmopathy. Each CDR3 is given with its conserved first and last residue. Fields, in order: clone size, V gene, D gene, J gene, CDR3 DNA, CDR3 protein. The D gene is left open where the match is weak. Expanded clones are given a class, and other clones once, few, many or no size at all.

size: few; V: TRBV20-1; D: TRBD1; J: TRBJ1-2; DNA: TGCAGTGCTAGAGATGAATTACAGGGGGCATATGGCTACACCTTC; CDR3: CSARDELQGAYGYTF
size: .; V: TRBV29-1; D: TRBD1; J: TRBJ1-1; DNA: TGCAGCGCCCGGACAGGGGGAGGGACTGAAGCTTTCTTT; CDR3: CSARTGGGTEAFF
size: many; V: TRBV6-1; D: .; J: TRBJ2-1; DNA: TGTGCCAGCAGTTCCCCCGGGTCCGGGCAAACAGACGGGGCCTACAATGAGCAGTTCTTC; CDR3: CASSSPGSGQTDGAYNEQFF
size: many; V: TRBV27; D: .; J: TRBJ2-7; DNA: TGTGCCAGCAGTTTATCGGGTGGCCACTACGAGCAGTACTTC; CDR3: CASSLSGGHYEQYF
size: once; V: TRBV12-3/TRBV12-4; D: .; J: TRBJ2-2; DNA: .; CDR3: CASSFPGQGACTPGSCFF
size: few; V: TRBV7-9; D: .; J: TRBJ2-3; DNA: TGTGCCAGCAGCCCACCCACCGGGGCACCCACAGATACGCAGTATTTT; CDR3: CASSPPTGAPTDTQYF
size: many; V: TRBV6-2/TRBV6-3; D: .; J: TRBJ2-3; DNA: TGTGCCAGCAGTTACGGCCCGAGGGACCAAAGGCCGACAGATACGCAGTATTTT; CDR3: CASSYGPRDQRPTDTQYF
size: many; V: TRBV12-3/TRBV12-4; D: .; J: TRBJ1-6; DNA: TGTGCCAGCAGTTTTTTGGGTTCACCCCTCCACTTT; CDR3: CASSFLGSPLHF
size: many; V: TRBV27; D: TRBD1; J: TRBJ2-7; DNA: TGTGCCAGCAGTTCCACAGGGGGAGGTTACGAGCAGTACTTC; CDR3: CASSSTGGGYEQYF
size: .; V: TRBV28; D: TRBD1; J: TRBJ1-5; DNA: TGTGCCAGCAGGGTAACGGGGACAGGGGGCGATCAGCCCCAGCATTTT; CDR3: CASRVTGTGGDQPQHF
size: .; V: TRBV7-8; D: .; J: TRBJ2-7; DNA: TGTGCCAGCAGCGTAGGGGGGGGTGGGGGGGGCCTCGAGCAGTACTTC; CDR3: CASSVGGGGGGLEQYF
size: many; V: TRBV6-2/TRBV6-3; D: TRBD1; J: TRBJ1-3; DNA: TGTGCCAGCAGTTCGCCGGGACAGGGGGCTTCTGGAAACACCATATATTTT; CDR3: CASSSPGQGASGNTIYF
size: few; V: TRBV29-1; D: TRBD2; J: TRBJ2-1; DNA: TGCATCGGGGGAGGGGCATCCTACAATGAGCAGTTCTTC; CDR3: CIGGGASYNEQFF
size: .; V: TRBV6-1; D: .; J: TRBJ1-3; DNA: TGTGCCAGCAGGCTCAAGGTTTTCGGAAACACCATATATTTT; CDR3: CASRLKVFGNTIYF
size: few; V: TRBV24-1; D: .; J: TRBJ2-3; DNA: TGTGCCACCAGTGATCAAGCTTTAGCAGATACGCAGTATTTT; CDR3: CATSDQALADTQYF
size: few; V: TRBV7-6; D: .; J: TRBJ2-7; DNA: TGTGCCAGCAGCTTAGCGAAGGGCTACGAGCAGTACTTC; CDR3: CASSLAKGYEQYF
size: few; V: TRBV19; D: .; J: TRBJ2-3; DNA: TGTGCCAGTAGTATAGGCAGGGAAGGAGATACGCAGTATTTT; CDR3: CASSIGREGDTQYF
size: few; V: TRBV18; D: .; J: TRBJ2-3; DNA: TGTGCCAGCTCACCTCGCACCGCTGGAGGCACAGATACGCAGTATTTT; CDR3: CASSPRTAGGTDTQYF
size: many; V: TRBV12-3/TRBV12-4; D: .; J: TRBJ1-5; DNA: TGTGCCAGCAGTTTAGCCAACAATCAGCCCCAGCATTTT; CDR3: CASSLANNQPQHF
size: few; V: TRBV20-1; D: .; J: TRBJ1-2; DNA: TGCAGTGCTAGTAAGGGGCAGAGCTATGGCTACACCTTC; CDR3: CSASKGQSYGYTF
size: many; V: TRBV6-1; D: .; J: TRBJ2-7; DNA: TGTGCCAGCAGGGAGTTCTCCAGGGACGAGCAGTACTTC; CDR3: CASREFSRDEQYF
size: many; V: TRBV7-9; D: .; J: TRBJ1-4; DNA: TGTGCCAGCAGCTTAGCGAAGGCAGGGGATGAAAAACTGTTTTTT; CDR3: CASSLAKAGDEKLFF
size: many; V: TRBV20-1; D: TRBD2; J: TRBJ2-1; DNA: TGCAGTGTCGGACTAGCGGGAGGCTCCTACAATGAGCAGTTCTTC; CDR3: CSVGLAGGSYNEQFF
size: few; V: TRBV5-1; D: .; J: TRBJ2-1; DNA: TGCGCCAGCAGCTTGACCTCGATAAATTACAATGAGCAGTTCTTC; CDR3: CASSLTSINYNEQFF
size: few; V: TRBV19; D: .; J: TRBJ1-1; DNA: TGTGCCAGTAGTCCAACCCCACAGGGTACTGAAGCTTTCTTT; CDR3: CASSPTPQGTEAFF
size: few; V: TRBV10-3; D: .; J: TRBJ2-4; DNA: TGTGCCATCAGTGACCGGGACCTAGCCAAAAACATTCAGTACTTC; CDR3: CAISDRDLAKNIQYF
size: .; V: TRBV7-2; D: TRBD1; J: TRBJ1-1; DNA: TGTGCCAGCAGCACGGACAGGGAGCGGAACACTGAAGCTTTCTTT; CDR3: CASSTDRERNTEAFF
size: many; V: TRBV5-1; D: TRBD1; J: TRBJ2-3; DNA: TGCGCCAGCAGCTTGGTCTGGACAGGGGTAACAGATACGCAGTATTTT; CDR3: CASSLVWTGVTDTQYF
size: many; V: TRBV27; D: .; J: TRBJ2-7; DNA: TGTGCCAGCTCCCAGACGGGGTCCTACGAGCAGTACTTC; CDR3: CASSQTGSYEQYF
size: few; V: TRBV28; D: .; J: TRBJ2-3; DNA: TGTGCCAGCAGTCCGCGGACGGTAGATACGCAGTATTTT; CDR3: CASSPRTVDTQYF
size: .; V: TRBV30; D: .; J: TRBJ1-5; DNA: TGTGCCTGGAGCAGGTATAGCAATCAGCCCCAGCATTTT; CDR3: CAWSRYSNQPQHF
size: .; V: TRBV4-2; D: .; J: TRBJ2-5; DNA: TGTGCCAGCAGCCAAGAAGATACAGGGATGGAGACCCAGTACTTC; CDR3: CASSQEDTGMETQYF
size: few; V: TRBV5-1; D: .; J: TRBJ1-5; DNA: TGCGCCAGCAGCTTGACCCCCGATCAGCCCCAGCATTTT; CDR3: CASSLTPDQPQHF
size: .; V: TRBV20-1; D: .; J: TRBJ2-1; DNA: TGCAGTGCCCCCATGGGGGGGGCGTTCTACAATGAGCAGTTCTTC; CDR3: CSAPMGGAFYNEQFF
size: many; V: TRBV5-1; D: .; J: TRBJ2-1; DNA: TGCGCCAGCAGCCGAAACAGATACAATGAGCAGTTCTTC; CDR3: CASSRNRYNEQFF
size: many; V: TRBV7-8; D: .; J: TRBJ2-3; DNA: TGTGCCAGCAGCTTACCTGGAATGTGGGGGAGCACAGATACGCAGTATTTT; CDR3: CASSLPGMWGSTDTQYF
size: .; V: TRBV5-6; D: .; J: TRBJ2-1; DNA: TGTGCCAGCAGCCTCCCAAAGGGATTCTGGTTAGTCCATGAGCAGTTCTTC; CDR3: CASSLPKGFWLVHEQFF
size: many; V: TRBV29-1; D: .; J: TRBJ2-1; DNA: TGCAGCGTTGGACGGACAGACTACAATGAGCAGTTCTTC; CDR3: CSVGRTDYNEQFF
size: .; V: TRBV29-1; D: .; J: TRBJ1-1; DNA: TGCAGCGGAACGGGACACGGGAACACTGAAGCTTTCTTT; CDR3: CSGTGHGNTEAFF
size: .; V: TRBV7-3; D: .; J: TRBJ1-2; DNA: TGTGCCAGCAGCCCCGTAACAGGGAGACGGGACTATGGCTACACCTTC; CDR3: CASSPVTGRRDYGYTF
size: .; V: TRBV3-1; D: .; J: TRBJ2-3; DNA: TGTGCCAGCAGCCAAGAATCGGCGCAGGGAAGCACAGATACGCAGTATTTT; CDR3: CASSQESAQGSTDTQYF
size: few; V: TRBV10-1; D: .; J: TRBJ2-7; DNA: TGCGCCAGCAGTATGGACCTCTCCTACGAGCAGTACTTC; CDR3: CASSMDLSYEQYF
size: few; V: TRBV2; D: .; J: TRBJ1-6; DNA: TGTGCCAGCAGGGACAGTCCCGTTTCACCCCTCCACTTT; CDR3: CASRDSPVSPLHF